Listed below are T cell receptor beta chains from one sample, sequenced in a study of T-cell memory formation after mild COVID-19. Each CDR3 protein gets one entry after TCRdb re-called the 5' RACE reads with MiXCR. This sample carries 110,000 or so distinct CDR3 sequences, 22% of them seen once, and the ten largest clones take about 38%. The sequenced sample consisted of PBMCs or a T cell subset sorted from them (not recorded which). The receptors stem from a man between 18 and 35 years old who had mild COVID-19 (a few samples of this study predate the infection). Cell type and time point are not known. CDR3s include the opening cysteine and the closing phenylalanine or tryptophan. The order of the fields is clone size, J gene, V gene, D gene, CDR3 protein, CDR3 DNA. The D gene is left open where the match is weak. Size values are once, few and many counts, or a class for expanded clones, and some rows have none.

abundance: many; j_gene: TRBJ1-1; v_gene: TRBV27; d_gene: .; CDR3aa: CASSFVGGTEAFF; CDR3nt: TGTGCCAGCAGTTTTGTAGGAGGGACTGAAGCTTTCTTT
abundance: .; j_gene: TRBJ2-7; v_gene: TRBV7-8; d_gene: .; CDR3aa: CASSLALGAGVYEQYF; CDR3nt: TGTGCCAGCAGCTTAGCGCTCGGGGCAGGGGTCTACGAGCAGTACTTC
abundance: once; j_gene: TRBJ1-2; v_gene: TRBV12-3/TRBV12-4; d_gene: .; CDR3aa: CASSLAGEGYTF; CDR3nt: TGTGCCAGCAGTTTGGCAGGGGAAGGCTACACCTTC
abundance: .; j_gene: TRBJ1-4; v_gene: TRBV4-3; d_gene: .; CDR3aa: CASSQSWATNEKLFF; CDR3nt: TGCGCCAGCAGCCAATCTTGGGCCACAAATGAAAAACTGTTTTTT
abundance: few; j_gene: TRBJ2-3; v_gene: TRBV7-8; d_gene: TRBD1; CDR3aa: CASSLNPGGYTDTQYF; CDR3nt: TGTGCCAGCAGCTTAAACCCAGGGGGATACACAGATACGCAGTATTTT
abundance: .; j_gene: TRBJ2-4; v_gene: TRBV7-9; d_gene: .; CDR3aa: CASSLHSGKAKNIQYF; CDR3nt: TGTGCCAGCAGCTTACATTCGGGGAAAGCCAAAAACATTCAGTACTTC
abundance: few; j_gene: TRBJ2-1; v_gene: TRBV18; d_gene: .; CDR3aa: CASSRVPGSYNEQFF; CDR3nt: TGTGCCAGCTCACGCGTCCCGGGGTCCTACAATGAGCAGTTCTTC
abundance: few; j_gene: TRBJ1-5; v_gene: TRBV4-3; d_gene: .; CDR3aa: CASSQDGGVNQPQHF; CDR3nt: TGCGCCAGCAGCCAAGACGGAGGGGTCAATCAGCCCCAGCATTTT
abundance: few; j_gene: TRBJ1-1; v_gene: TRBV6-2/TRBV6-3; d_gene: .; CDR3aa: CASSYSTGNTEAFF; CDR3nt: TGTGCCAGCAGTTACTCGACAGGGAACACTGAAGCTTTCTTT
abundance: .; j_gene: TRBJ1-6; v_gene: TRBV7-9; d_gene: TRBD1; CDR3aa: CASGDRAYSPLHF; CDR3nt: TGTGCCAGCGGGGACAGGGCATACTCACCCCTCCACTTT
abundance: .; j_gene: TRBJ2-2; v_gene: TRBV7-2; d_gene: .; CDR3aa: CASSLVVVGELFF; CDR3nt: TGTGCCAGCAGCTTAGTGGTCGTGGGGGAGCTGTTTTTT
abundance: few; j_gene: TRBJ2-1; v_gene: TRBV7-6; d_gene: TRBD2; CDR3aa: CASSALAGGGDEQFF; CDR3nt: TGTGCCAGCAGCGCCCTAGCGGGGGGTGGTGATGAGCAGTTCTTC
abundance: few; j_gene: TRBJ2-1; v_gene: TRBV20-1; d_gene: TRBD2; CDR3aa: CSAKTSGGVLSYNEQFF; CDR3nt: TGCAGTGCCAAGACTAGCGGGGGGGTGCTCTCCTACAATGAGCAGTTCTTC